In its sample, the clone carrying this T cell receptor beta chain was seen many times. Its antigen remains unknown. Germline V CDR1 and CDR2: SGHRS, YFSETQ. With 1 base removed from V and 1 base from J, the gap between germline ends came to 5 bases. There are 13 residues in the CDR3. This entry belongs to a study of T-cell memory formation after mild COVID-19. Study-wide points: Memory sampled before infection contained some responding clones, suggesting cross-reactive memory joined.

MiXCR, applied by TCRdb to the 5' RACE reads, yields one record per CDR3 protein. The table includes fewer than 75,000 distinct CDR3 sequences, 10% to 15% detected once. The V gene is TRBV5-1, the J gene TRBJ1-1, with D unresolved. The receptor's source is a man aged 18 to 29 who had mild COVID-19 (a few samples of this study predate the infection). Cell type and time point are not known. What was sequenced was PBMCs or a T cell subset sorted from them (not recorded which). The CDR3 bases are TGCGCCAGCAGCTTGCAACGGAACACTGAAGCTTTCTTT. The encoded protein is CASSLQRNTEAFF.